This is a list of T cell receptor beta chains from one sample in a study of blood T cell repertoires in COVID-19. Clones were sequenced by immunoSEQ multiplex PCR, and TCRdb holds only the in-frame ones, with some missing. The sample records 160,000 or so clones, around 75% being singletons. Sequencing was carried out using peripheral blood. The receptors derive from a woman aged 80 or over with acute or convalescent COVID-19. Both conserved end residues are part of each CDR3. The D gene is left open where the match is weak. A clone size is listed for some rows: how often the clone was seen (once, few, many), or a class if it is expanded.

cdr3_nt	cdr3_aa	v_call	j_call	d_call	clone_size
TGTGCCAGCAGTCCTCGCCACGGTGGGGAGCTGTTTTTT	CASSPRHGGELFF	TRBV27	TRBJ2-2	NA	few
TGTGCCAGCAGTCCAGACAGGGTCTATGGCTACACCTTC	CASSPDRVYGYTF	TRBV6-5	TRBJ1-2	TRBD1	NA
TGTGCCAGCAGCTTGGGGAGCACTAGGACTGAAGCTTTCTTT	CASSLGSTRTEAFF	TRBV7-9	TRBJ1-1	NA	NA
TGTGCCAGCAGAACACCCACAGATACGCAGTATTTT	CASRTPTDTQYF	TRBV28	TRBJ2-3	NA	NA
TGCAGCGTTGAAGGGAGGACAGGGGAGGGCTACACCTTC	CSVEGRTGEGYTF	TRBV29-1	TRBJ1-2	TRBD1	NA
TGCAGCGGTTCATCCTACAATGAGCAGTTCTTC	CSGSSYNEQFF	TRBV29-1	TRBJ2-1	NA	NA
TGTGCCAGCAGTATCGAGGGGGGGACTGAAGCTTTCTTT	CASSIEGGTEAFF	TRBV6-4	TRBJ1-1	NA	NA
TGTGCCAGCAGCTTAGGCAATTCGAGAGGAGGAAACACCATATATTTT	CASSLGNSRGGNTIYF	TRBV7-2	TRBJ1-3	NA	NA
TGTGCCAGCTCACCTATAATCCCCGGAGGCGGCTACACCTTC	CASSPIIPGGGYTF	TRBV18	TRBJ1-2	NA	NA
TGTGCCAGTAGTATGGAGCCCGCCCTAGGCCAGCATTTT	CASSMEPALGQHF	TRBV19	TRBJ1-5	NA	NA
TGTGCCTGGAGTGTACAGAGGGCTCCAGATACGCAGTATTTT	CAWSVQRAPDTQYF	TRBV30	TRBJ2-3	NA	few
TGTGCCAGCGGAGCGAGTGGACCGGGACAGCCCCAGCATTTT	CASGASGPGQPQHF	TRBV27	TRBJ1-5	NA	NA
TGTGCCAGCAGCTCACAGGACAGGGCTGGCACTGAAGCTTTCTTT	CASSSQDRAGTEAFF	TRBV7-6	TRBJ1-1	TRBD1	NA
TGCGCCAGCAGCTTGGCCGCAGGGTCCGAGACCCAGTACTTC	CASSLAAGSETQYF	TRBV5-1	TRBJ2-5	NA	NA
TGTGCCAGCAGCAAGAGGACTAGCGACGAGCAGTACTTC	CASSKRTSDEQYF	TRBV21-1	TRBJ2-7	NA	once
TGTGCCAGCAGCCGATGGGACAGGGGGCCCACTGAAGCTTTCTTT	CASSRWDRGPTEAFF	TRBV5-6	TRBJ1-1	TRBD1	NA
TGTGCCAGCAGTTACCAAGGGGCTAATTCACCCCTCCACTTT	CASSYQGANSPLHF	TRBV6-5	TRBJ1-6	NA	NA
TGTGCCAGCTCACCACTGCCAGGGATGAACACTGAAGCTTTCTTT	CASSPLPGMNTEAFF	TRBV18	TRBJ1-1	NA	NA
TGTGCCAGTAGTATATACAGGGGGCGAGAAAAACTGTTTTTT	CASSIYRGREKLFF	TRBV19	TRBJ1-4	TRBD1	NA
TGTGCCAGCAGCCGGACTAGCTACGAGCAGTACTTC	CASSRTSYEQYF	TRBV14	TRBJ2-7	TRBD2	NA
TGTGCCAGCAGCCAAGGGTGGGGGGGCGATCATGAAAAACTGTTTTTT	CASSQGWGGDHEKLFF	TRBV3-1/TRBV3-2	TRBJ1-4	NA	NA
TGTGCCAGCAGTTATACCGGGACAGTCGAAAAACTGTTTTTT	CASSYTGTVEKLFF	TRBV27	TRBJ1-4	TRBD1	NA
TGCGCCAGCAGCCATCCGGGACAGGGGCCCGATCAGCCCCAGCATTTT	CASSHPGQGPDQPQHF	TRBV4-1	TRBJ1-5	TRBD1	NA
TGTGCCACCAGTGGTACGGTGGGGGCGCGGGACAGCACCGGGGAGCTGTTTTTT	CATSGTVGARDSTGELFF	TRBV24-1	TRBJ2-2	NA	NA
TGTGCCAGCAGTTACGCCGGACAATCGAATTCACCCCTCCACTTT	CASSYAGQSNSPLHF	TRBV6-5	TRBJ1-6	NA	NA
TGTGCCAGCAGCGTAGATCTAGCGGTGCAAGAGACCCAGTACTTC	CASSVDLAVQETQYF	TRBV9	TRBJ2-5	TRBD2	NA
TGTGCCAGTAGTATAGGACAAACTAGCACAGATACGCAGTATTTT	CASSIGQTSTDTQYF	TRBV19	TRBJ2-3	NA	few
TGTGCCTGGAGTGTACGGGTTAGCCAGCCCCAGCATTTT	CAWSVRVSQPQHF	TRBV30	TRBJ1-5	NA	once
TGCGCCAGCAGCTTGGGGAGGGGGTCACAGGGACAGTACAATGAGCAGTTCTTC	CASSLGRGSQGQYNEQFF	TRBV5-1	TRBJ2-1	NA	NA
TGTGCCAGCTCCTCCCAGTGGGCTAATCAGCCCCAGCATTTT	CASSSQWANQPQHF	TRBV2	TRBJ1-5	NA	NA
TGTGCCAGCAGCTTACAGTCCAGCGGGGTGGGCGGGGAGCTGTTTTTT	CASSLQSSGVGGELFF	TRBV7-2	TRBJ2-2	TRBD2	NA
TGTGCCAGCAGCCCCAACAGGGCTACCATGAACACTGAAGCTTTCTTT	CASSPNRATMNTEAFF	TRBV7-2	TRBJ1-1	NA	few
TGTGCCAGCAGCTTCACAGTCAACGAAAAACTGTTTTTT	CASSFTVNEKLFF	TRBV11-2	TRBJ1-4	NA	NA
TGTGCCACCTATACAGGGGAGCTAAATGAAAAACTGTTTTTT	CATYTGELNEKLFF	TRBV6-5	TRBJ1-4	TRBD1	NA
TGTGCCTGGAGTATGCCAGGGGGGCCGGGGGCCAACGTCCTGACTTTC	CAWSMPGGPGANVLTF	TRBV30	TRBJ2-6	NA	once
TGTGCCAGCAGCTCCTGGAGGACAGGGGGAGTCGTGAACACTGAAGCTTTCTTT	CASSSWRTGGVVNTEAFF	TRBV7-8	TRBJ1-1	TRBD1	few
TGTGCCTGGGACAGGGCGAGGTCTGAAGCTTTCTTT	CAWDRARSEAFF	TRBV30	TRBJ1-1	TRBD1	NA
TGCGCCAGCAGCTTGGACGCGGGGCGCGCCTATGGCTACACCTTC	CASSLDAGRAYGYTF	TRBV5-1	TRBJ1-2	NA	NA
TGTGCCAGCAGCCAAACACCGGGACAGCAGAACACCGGGGAGCTGTTTTTT	CASSQTPGQQNTGELFF	TRBV7-9	TRBJ2-2	TRBD1	NA
TGTGCCAGCAGCACCACCGGGACTAGCGGCTACGAGCAGTACTTC	CASSTTGTSGYEQYF	TRBV28	TRBJ2-7	TRBD2	NA
TGCGCCAGCAGCTCGACCGGGAACGCTGAAGCTTTCTTT	CASSSTGNAEAFF	TRBV5-1	TRBJ1-1	NA	once
TGTGCCAGCAGCACCACTAGCGGGGAGCTGTTTTTT	CASSTTSGELFF	TRBV5-4	TRBJ2-2	NA	NA
TGTGCCTGGAGTCCAAATACAGATACGCAGTATTTT	CAWSPNTDTQYF	TRBV30	TRBJ2-3	NA	NA
TGCGCCAGCAGCTTGGGACTAGCTGCAGATACGCAGTATTTT	CASSLGLAADTQYF	TRBV5-1	TRBJ2-3	TRBD2	few
TGTGCCAGCAGTTACTACCGACTAGCGGGCGGGATTAGCGAGCAGTACTTC	CASSYYRLAGGISEQYF	TRBV6-2/TRBV6-3	TRBJ2-7	TRBD2	NA
TGTGCCAGCAGCCAAGAACTATCCGACCGCAATGAGCAGTTCTTC	CASSQELSDRNEQFF	TRBV3-1/TRBV3-2	TRBJ2-1	NA	NA
TGTGCCAGCAGAACTGACCAGGGTAGCAATCAGCCCCAGCATTTT	CASRTDQGSNQPQHF	TRBV6-6	TRBJ1-5	NA	NA
TGCAGCGTGCTGGCAGGAGACAGGGGTGTCACTGAAGCTTTCTTT	CSVLAGDRGVTEAFF	TRBV29-1	TRBJ1-1	TRBD1	NA
TGTGCCAGTAGTCCGAACAGGGATCGGGAAAAACTGTTTTTT	CASSPNRDREKLFF	TRBV19	TRBJ1-4	NA	NA
TGTGCCAGTAGCCCCCCGCGGGGGGAGACCCAGTACTTC	CASSPPRGETQYF	TRBV19	TRBJ2-5	TRBD2	NA
TGTGCCAGCAGCGTAACTAGAACCTACAATGAGCAGTTCTTC	CASSVTRTYNEQFF	TRBV5-5	TRBJ2-1	NA	NA
TGTGCGAGCCGGGGACAGGGCCCCAATTCACCCCTCCACTTT	CASRGQGPNSPLHF	TRBV2	TRBJ1-6	TRBD1	NA
TGTGCCACCCAGACAAGTGGAAACACCATATATTTT	CATQTSGNTIYF	TRBV19	TRBJ1-3	NA	NA
TGTGCCAGCAGCTTGAGCAGGGGGGCCTACGAGCAGTACTTC	CASSLSRGAYEQYF	TRBV5-4	TRBJ2-7	NA	many
TGTGCCAGCAGCTTATTAAGTGGGCAGGGGAATGAAAAACTGTTTTTT	CASSLLSGQGNEKLFF	TRBV13	TRBJ1-4	NA	NA